The entry that follows covers one T cell receptor beta chain sequence. This entry comes from a study of blood T cell repertoires in COVID-19. At the level of the study: Spain, Italy and the United States supplied samples that represented acute and convalescent COVID-19. PBMCs, B-cell-depleted T cells, or T cells were the source of the cDNA or gDNA that made up the material.

Germline V gene lookup returns CDR1 LNHDA and CDR2 SQIVND (reference sequence). The CDR3 spans 15 residues. V lost 4 bases and J 0 bases, leaving 10 bases between the germline ends. Libraries were prepared by immunoSEQ multiplex PCR; TCRdb keeps only in-frame clonotypes and omits some of them. The sample records roughly 83,000 clones, around 84% being singletons. The sequence was collected from an elderly man with active or convalescent COVID-19. Sequenced input: peripheral blood. This chain joins TRBV19 and TRBJ1-5; the D is unclear. The CDR3 spells CASSTRRNSNQPQHF. The CDR3 DNA reads as TGTGCCAGTAGTACTCGCAGAAATAGCAATCAGCCCCAGCATTTT. Filled out from reference TRBV19 and TRBJ1-5, the complete variable domain reads DGGITQSPKYLFRKEGQNVTLSCEQNLNHDAMYWYRQDPGQGLRLIYYSQIVNDFQKGDIAEGYSVSREKKESFPLTVTSAQKNPTAFYLCASSTRRNSNQPQHFGDGTRLSIL.